Below, one TCR beta chain is given with its context. This clonotype was detected ten times or more. What antigen it recognizes has not been identified. The sample holds no much larger clone one base away, and base qualities are not on file. Library method: PCR. For sequencing, an Illumina HiSeq 2500 was employed. Molecular barcoding was employed in the preparation of TCR libraries, with unique molecular identifiers being used to normalize TCRbeta repertoire quantification. TCRdb reran the public reads through fastp at Q25 and MiXCR, keeping productive beta chains. Merged by CDR3 protein, the rows form single entries marked with the most common genes and DNA. This sample holds 350,000 to 450,000 distinct CDR3 sequences; 20% were observed only once. Clones ranked in the top ten supply 3.8% of the sample. This sample was included in a study of T-cell reconstitution after alpha-beta-depleted transplantation in children (dated by TCRdb to between 2015 and 2016). Background on the whole study: T-cell immune reconstitution after TCRalphabeta/CD19-depleted allogeneic hematopoietic cell transplantation in children was quantitatively tracked in the study by means of TCR repertoire profiling.

From the cysteine through the phenylalanine, the CDR3 covers 12 amino acids. The retained sequence is limited to the CDR3, 36 bases, with the frame set at the first base. The trim is 4 bases for V and 4 bases for J, with a gap of 8 bases between the germline ends. Taken from the germline V gene (reference sequence), the CDR1 and CDR2 loops are DFQATT and SNEGSKA. This sample comprised PBMCs from the stem cell graft donor, obtained from the stem cell graft. This sequence was found in a human donor who donated a stem cell graft to a child with acute myeloid leukemia. Here the chain combines TRBV20-1 and TRBJ2-1, with no reliable assignment of the D segment. At the DNA level, the sequence is TGCAGTGCTAAGAATACGTACAATGAGCAGTTCTTC. Its translation is CSAKNTYNEQFF.